This T cell receptor beta chain was sequenced during a study of human T cells and chemical hapten exposure (dated by TCRdb to the early 2020s). A note on the overall study: For sensitization, 2% DPC in acetone was applied to a 2 cm by 2 cm area of upper inner arm skin. Throughout the study period of about 22 weeks, patients also received therapeutic DPC doses to the scalp every week. Patch testing was done on the upper back using Finn chambers containing 0.01% DPC, and results were scored after 6 days according to International Contact Dermatitis Research Group standards. The patient cohort, mostly female, included alopecia areata with under or over 50% scalp involvement, alopecia totalis and alopecia universalis. Libraries were combined into a pool for sequencing, and differences in TCR yield between samples came mainly from small differences in library volumes within the pool. The study tracked peripheral blood TCR repertoire changes in vivo during primary and secondary sensitization to the hapten diphenylcyclopropenone (DPC) in alopecia patients. Blood samples were taken from patients before sensitization (week 0) and at 2, 6 and about 24 weeks after DPC sensitization. Approximately 28 alopecia patients gave blood for TCR sequencing at one to four time points (pre-sensitization, 2, 6 and 24 weeks). Study-wide findings and limitations: A positive correlation was found between the number of PT1 expanded TCRs and patch test score, with significance reached at thresholds 8, 16 and 32 but not 4. Compared with pre-sensitization or healthy control sets, expanded TCRs formed significantly more large CDR3 similarity clusters, which is consistent with antigen-driven responses. Alopecia, a presumed autoimmune disease, was present in all patients, so the immune response of the patients might differ from that of healthy individuals. Repeated subsampling changed both the strength of the expansion versus patch-test correlation and the threshold at which that correlation became significant. DPC sensitization did not change the number of TCRs with a frequency above 1 in 1000, and there was no evidence of changes in global repertoire structure.

Per the germline V gene, ENHRY is the CDR1 and SYGVKD is the CDR2. The CDR3 measures 14 amino acids from cysteine to phenylalanine. The CDR3 DNA has 42 bases and is translated from base 1. V and J are truncated by 10 bases and 9 bases respectively, leaving an intervening sequence of 19 bases. Comments on this clonotype: Its cognate antigen has yet to be identified. Qualities for individual bases were not recorded, and no much larger clone is one base off.

The method behind the library was RACE. Sequencing was carried out with a NextSeq 500. During library preparation, unique molecular identifiers were attached to individual cDNA molecules so that TCRs could be counted quantitatively and reproducibly. For every blood RNA sample, sequencing covered both the TCR alpha and TCR beta chains. Per the source publication's procedure: Samples had a median of roughly 87,000 TCRs, with a range from 23,224 to 690,600. V, J and CDR3 annotation of the TCR reads was carried out using the Decombinator software suite. To make PS versus PT1 abundance plots, every sample was subsampled to the same number of TCRs (28,000). Expanded TCRs were defined as absent before sensitization and observed at least eight times at the 2-week time point. TCRdb applied fastp at Q25 and MiXCR to the public reads, then kept only in-frame beta chains. Identical CDR3 proteins give one entry, which carries the most common genes and DNA. These V and J calls rely on TCRdb rather than the paper's analysis. Within this sample are approximately 160,000 distinct CDR3 sequences, with around 30% of them counted one time only. Roughly 2% of the sample is held by the ten biggest clonotypes.

The time point label, read with the paper, signifies: patch test 3, about 24 weeks after DPC sensitization. The meaning of the sample's treatment or condition label: therapeutic diphenylcyclopropenone sensitization with weekly scalp DPC. At each patch-test visit, blood was drawn before the patch test was applied. Eligible patients were aged 18 to 70, diagnosed with alopecia, deemed suitable for DPC therapy, and excluded if pregnant. Unfractionated whole blood was collected in Tempus Blood RNA tubes, and total RNA was extracted from that blood. The receptor's source is a woman aged 18-30 years with alopecia areata. Some clones in this sample may be carry-over from other donors' samples. The input for sequencing was whole blood, taken in connection with sensitization to the hapten diphenylcyclopropenone (DPC). Recombination linked TRBV10-3 to TRBJ1-6; the D gene is perhaps TRBD1, on 6 matching bases. The DNA sequence is given as TGTGCCAACGCCCGGGATCAAGGGGGTTCACCCCTCCACTTT. This gives the protein CANARDQGGSPLHF.